These 17 T cell receptor beta chains came from one sample sequenced in a study of cytomegalovirus exposure and HLA in healthy donors. PCR employed 60 Vbeta and 13 Jbeta primers. The repertoire was sequenced with immunoSEQ multiplex PCR; TCRdb's copy has only in-frame clones and lacks some. The table has some 150,000 clones, roughly 81% seen once. The sequenced sample was PBMCs. These receptors were taken from a woman between 50 and 59 years old in good health and CMV-seronegative.

The genes are TRBV5-1 and TRBJ1-1; 10 bases are a match to TRBD1. V lost 5 bases to trimming and J lost 7 bases; unmatched junction nucleotides: 8. The CDR3 loop spans 14 amino acids. Germline V CDR1 and CDR2: SGHRS, YFSETQ. The CDR3 reads CASRPGTGVGEAFF. CDR3 DNA sequence: TGCGCCAGCAGGCCCGGGACAGGGGTTGGTGAAGCTTTCTTT.

In its sample, this clone was seen once. This chain joins TRBV10-1 and TRBJ2-1; a weak D match, TRBD2 (6 bases). V was pared by 4 bases and J by 4 bases, with 11 bases between. Germline V gives CDR1 WNHNN, CDR2 SYGVQD (reference sequence). CDR3 length equals 14 residues. The CDR3 reads CASSAGTGYNEQFF. CDR3 nucleotide sequence: TGCGCCAGCAGTGCCGGGACTGGATACAATGAGCAGTTCTTC.

This clone was counted a single time. This chain uses TRBV7-9 with TRBJ1-6; possibly TRBD1 for D (5 bases). The V gene lost 5 bases and the J gene lost 5 bases, with 10 bases spanning the gap. This CDR3 has 14 residues. In germline, CDR1 is SEHNR, CDR2 FQNEAQ (reference sequence). As DNA, the CDR3 is TGTGCCAGCAGCCTCGACAGAAATAATTCACCCCTCCACTTT. It specifies CASSLDRNNSPLHF.

This clone was observed a handful of times. This chain uses TRBV19 with TRBJ1-1, with TRBD1 as a possible D gene (5 bases). The CDR3 totals 16 residues. Germline V gene data show CDR1 as LNHDA and CDR2 as SQIVND (reference sequence). Trimming left V 5 bases short and J 3 bases short, with 19 bases between. The CDR3 region is CASSPLRTFRDTEAFF. The CDR3 bases are TGTGCCAGTAGTCCCTTAAGGACATTTCGGGACACTGAAGCTTTCTTT.

The chain recombines TRBV6-4 with TRBJ1-2, with D unresolved. The CDR3 sequence is 15 residues long. The germline gives CDR1 MRHNA, CDR2 SNTAGT. Trimming cost V 0 bases and J 4 bases, with 12 bases left between them. CDR3 sequence (DNA): TGTGCCAGCAGTGACTCGAATGCGGGTATCTATGGCTACACCTTC. Amino acids: CASSDSNAGIYGYTF.

The chain uses TRBV7-2 and TRBJ2-1; 7 bases are a match to TRBD2. Trimming took 5 bases from V and 0 from J; bases not matched to a gene: 7. The V gene's germline CDR1 is SGHTA and CDR2 FQGNSA. This CDR3 contains 16 residues. CDR3 sequence: CASSTQRGSSYNEQFF. For the CDR3, the DNA is TGTGCCAGCAGCACCCAGCGGGGTAGCTCCTACAATGAGCAGTTCTTC.

The chain combines TRBV7-2 with TRBJ2-7; D unresolved. CDR1 and CDR2 from the germline V gene are SGHTA and FQGNSA. This CDR3 comprises 15 residues. V dropped 1 base and J dropped 0 bases, with 10 bases sitting between them. This CDR3 reads CASSLGASYSYEQYF. The CDR3 DNA reads as TGTGCCAGCAGCTTAGGGGCCAGCTACTCCTACGAGCAGTACTTC.

V gene TRBV18 combines with J gene TRBJ2-3; 8 bases match TRBD2. V lost 6 bases and J lost 2; bases outside the gene matches: 7. CDR3 size: 15 residues. Germline V gene data show CDR1 as KGHSH and CDR2 as LQKENI. The CDR3 nucleotides are TGTGCCAGCTCGCCCCCGGGGGGGGACACAGATACGCAGTATTTT. It codes for CASSPPGGDTDTQYF. Looking up the rest from reference TRBV18 and TRBJ2-3 gives the full variable domain: NAGVMQNPRHLVRRRGQEARLRCSPMKGHSHVYWYRQLPEEGLKFMVYLQKENIIDESGMPKERFSAEFPKEGPSILRIQQVVRGDSAAYFCASSPPGGDTDTQYFGPGTRLTVL.

A few counts support this clone. The chain has TRBV9 and TRBJ1-2; D may be TRBD1 (5 bases). This CDR3 is built from 16 residues. The V gene's germline CDR1 is SGDLS and CDR2 YYNGEE. V was cut by 4 bases and J by 2 bases, with 18 bases left in between. In nucleotides, the CDR3 is TGTGCCAGCAGCCCTCAGGGAGGGCGCAACAACTATGGCTACACCTTC. Protein product: CASSPQGGRNNYGYTF. Variable domain in full (rest from reference TRBV9 and TRBJ1-2): DSGVTQTPKHLITATGQRVTLRCSPRSGDLSVYWYQQSLDQGLQFLIQYYNGEERAKGNILERFSAQQFPDLHSELNLSSLELGDSALYFCASSPQGGRNNYGYTFGSGTRLTVV.

This chain connects TRBV2 to TRBJ2-1; D might be TRBD1 (6 bases). The V gene's germline CDR1 is SNHLY and CDR2 FYNNEI. Trimming took 10 bases from V and 6 from J, leaving 16 bases between them. This CDR3 spans 13 amino acids. CDR3 sequence reads: CAILRGEGNEQFF. The CDR3 DNA follows: TGTGCCATACTCAGGGGAGAGGGCAATGAGCAGTTCTTC.

The V and J genes are TRBV5-1 and TRBJ2-3, with a tentative D call TRBD1 (6 bases). The CDR3 contains 16 residues. Germline CDR1 reads SGHRS; CDR2 reads YFSETQ. V was shortened by 5 bases and J by 4 bases, with 20 bases between the two germline ends. CDR3 protein: CASSSDRDPGADTQYF. CDR3 nucleotide sequence: TGCGCCAGCAGTTCCGACCGGGACCCAGGGGCAGATACGCAGTATTTT. Full variable domain (remainder filled in from reference TRBV5-1 and TRBJ2-3): KAGVTQTPRYLIKTRGQQVTLSCSPISGHRSVSWYQQTPGQGLQFLFEYFSETQRNKGNFPGRFSGRQFSNSRSEMNVSTLELGDSALYLCASSSDRDPGADTQYFGPGTRLTVL.

This rearrangement joins TRBV7-6 to TRBJ2-2, with D maybe TRBD2 (6 bases). The V end lost 2 bases, the J end lost 4 bases, and 11 bases lay between the germline ends. Germline CDR1 and CDR2: SGHVS and FNYEAQ. CDR3 length: 15 amino acids. The CDR3 sequence is CASSLNAGTTGELFF. The CDR3 region has the DNA TGTGCCAGCAGCTTAAATGCGGGGACCACCGGGGAGCTGTTTTTT.

The chain has TRBV30 and TRBJ1-3, with 7 positions matching TRBD1. Losses at the gene ends were 7 bases for V and 0 bases for J; bases not matched to a gene: 3. The germline CDR1 and CDR2 sequences are GTSNPN and SVGIG (reference sequence). There are 13 residues in the CDR3. CDR3 coding DNA: TGTGCCTCCAACAGGGGCTCTGGAAACACCATATATTTT. This encodes CASNRGSGNTIYF.

The chain employs TRBV30 and TRBJ1-1; TRBD1 matches at 7 bases. Germline CDR1 is GTSNPN and CDR2 is SVGIG (reference sequence). With V trimmed by 2 bases and J by 3 bases, 9 bases remained unmatched. The CDR3 is made up of 15 amino acids. CDR3 sequence (DNA): TGTGCCTGGAGTACAGGGGAGCCGGGCGACACTGAAGCTTTCTTT. It yields the protein CAWSTGEPGDTEAFF. Together with reference TRBV30 and TRBJ1-1, the CDR3 gives the full variable domain: SQTIHQWPATLVQPVGSPLSLECTVEGTSNPNLYWYRQAAGRGLQLLFYSVGIGQISSEVPQNLSASRPQDRQFILSSKKLLLSDSGFYLCAWSTGEPGDTEAFFGQGTRLTVV.

This clone is a singleton in its sample. The V gene is TRBV27, the J gene TRBJ1-1; TRBD1 might be the D (5 bases). This CDR3 has 14 residues. The ends were cut back, 5 bases at V and 2 bases at J, with 12 bases in the middle. Germline V gene sequence: CDR1 MNHEY, CDR2 SMNVEV (reference sequence). The CDR3 is CASSQRQYNTEAFF. DNA for the CDR3: TGTGCCAGCAGTCAACGACAGTATAACACTGAAGCTTTCTTT.

V usage is TRBV28 and J usage is TRBJ2-7; 7 bases are shared with TRBD1. This CDR3 region has 15 residues. The junction had 12 bases not matched to a gene; V was cut back by 7 bases and J by 3 bases. CDR1 MDHEN and CDR2 SYDVKM come from the germline V gene. In DNA form, the CDR3 reads TGTGCCAGCACGCCCTCCCCGGGACAGTTCTACGAGCAGTACTTC. Translated: CASTPSPGQFYEQYF.

The genes are TRBV19 and TRBJ1-1; TRBD1 aligns across 7 bases. J was trimmed by 5 bases and V by 8 bases; bases with no gene match: 2. The CDR3 is 11 amino acids. Germline CDR1 is LNHDA and CDR2 is SQIVND (reference sequence). CDR3 amino acids: CASHRGTEAFF. The DNA of the CDR3 is TGTGCCAGTCACAGGGGAACTGAAGCTTTCTTT.